This T cell receptor beta chain stems from a study of CD8 T cells in ankylosing spondylitis. Findings of the study overall: Clones linked to disease, bearing a CD8+ phenotype, were relatively rare in peripheral blood. Earlier literature documents some of the motif variants in reactive arthritis synovial fluid and blood. What appeared characteristic of ankylosing spondylitis blood was a TCR beta motif of under 10 highly homologous variants.

This clonotype came up many times. As yet, its antigen is unknown. Library preparation for TCR beta used quantitative 5'-RACE with molecular barcodes. In TCRdb, the 5' RACE reads were re-called with MiXCR into one record per CDR3 protein. The sample yields 150,000 to 200,000 distinct CDR3 sequences, under 15% seen once. The CDR3 consists of 16 residues. V was clipped by 6 bases and J by 1 base, with 14 bases between them. Germline lookup yields CDR1 KGHDR and CDR2 SFDVKD. This TCR was recovered from a female donor with ankylosing spondylitis or in good health (not recorded which). V is TRBV24-1 and J is TRBJ2-2, with TRBD2 as a possible D gene (6 bases). The specimen was blood, either unsorted or a sorted T cell fraction (not recorded which). CDR3 sequence (DNA): TGTGCCACCAGTATTACAAGGGGACTGAACACCGGGGAGCTGTTTTTT. This translates into CATSITRGLNTGELFF.